This T cell receptor (beta chain) was captured in a study of identical twins. Study results and limitations: Fewer insertions characterized abundant cord blood beta clonotypes, whereas memory repertoires showed none. Models predicted less out-of-frame TCR alpha sharing in monozygotic twins than was found. Where out-of-frame alpha sequences were twin-shared, they showed excess low generation probability.

A template switching step contributed a universal primer site, while unique molecular identifiers were present in the cDNA. TCRdb reanalysed the 5' RACE reads using MiXCR and keeps one entry per CDR3 protein. The table lists around 960,000 distinct CDR3 sequences, over 9% of them singletons. The germline V gene encodes CDR1 SGDLS and CDR2 YYNGEE. The ends were cut back, 6 bases at V and 0 bases at J, with 20 bases in the middle. The CDR3 has 17 amino acids. This clonotype was counted between two and nine times. As yet, its antigen is unknown. These same data were also listed under a study on yellow fever vaccine responses in identical twins.

V is TRBV9 and J is TRBJ2-3, with D maybe TRBD2 (7 bases). The receptor was derived from a woman under 30 in good health. Sequenced material: PBMCs. DNA of the CDR3: TGTGCCAGCACCCAAGGGGGGAGCGGGATGAGCACAGATACGCAGTATTTT. Translating gives CASTQGGSGMSTDTQYF.